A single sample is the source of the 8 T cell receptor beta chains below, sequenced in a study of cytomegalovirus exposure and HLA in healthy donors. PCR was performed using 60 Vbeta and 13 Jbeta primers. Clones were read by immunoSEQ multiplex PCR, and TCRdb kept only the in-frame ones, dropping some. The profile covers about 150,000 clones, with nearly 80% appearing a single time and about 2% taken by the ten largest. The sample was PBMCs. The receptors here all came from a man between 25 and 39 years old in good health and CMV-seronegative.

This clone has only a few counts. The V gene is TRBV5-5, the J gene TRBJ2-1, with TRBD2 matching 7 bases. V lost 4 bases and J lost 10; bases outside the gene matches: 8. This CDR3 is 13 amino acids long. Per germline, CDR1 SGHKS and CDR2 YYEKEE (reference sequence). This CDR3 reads CASSGWEGREQFF. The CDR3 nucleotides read TGTGCCAGCAGCGGTTGGGAGGGCAGGGAGCAGTTCTTC.

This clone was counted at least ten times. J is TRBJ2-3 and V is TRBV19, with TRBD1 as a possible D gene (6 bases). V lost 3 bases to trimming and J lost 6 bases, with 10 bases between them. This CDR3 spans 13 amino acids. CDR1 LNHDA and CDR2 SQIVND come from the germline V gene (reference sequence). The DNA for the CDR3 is TGTGCCAGTAGTATGGGGGCGCGGGATACGCAGTATTTT. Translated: CASSMGARDTQYF.

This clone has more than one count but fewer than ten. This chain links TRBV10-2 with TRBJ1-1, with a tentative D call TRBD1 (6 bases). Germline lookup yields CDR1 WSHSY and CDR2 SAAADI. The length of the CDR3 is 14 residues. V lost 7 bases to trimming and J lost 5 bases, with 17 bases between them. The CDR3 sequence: CASIEGGAGTEAFF. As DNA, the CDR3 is TGCGCCAGCATCGAAGGGGGGGCAGGGACTGAAGCTTTCTTT.

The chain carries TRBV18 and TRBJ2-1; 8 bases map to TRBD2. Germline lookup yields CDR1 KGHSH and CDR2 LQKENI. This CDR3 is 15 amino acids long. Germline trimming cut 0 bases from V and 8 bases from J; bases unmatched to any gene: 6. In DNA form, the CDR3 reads TGTGCCAGCTCACCACCGGGACTAGGGGGGTATGAGCAGTTCTTC. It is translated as CASSPPGLGGYEQFF. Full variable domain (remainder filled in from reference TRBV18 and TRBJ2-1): NAGVMQNPRHLVRRRGQEARLRCSPMKGHSHVYWYRQLPEEGLKFMVYLQKENIIDESGMPKERFSAEFPKEGPSILRIQQVVRGDSAAYFCASSPPGLGGYEQFFGPGTRLTVL.

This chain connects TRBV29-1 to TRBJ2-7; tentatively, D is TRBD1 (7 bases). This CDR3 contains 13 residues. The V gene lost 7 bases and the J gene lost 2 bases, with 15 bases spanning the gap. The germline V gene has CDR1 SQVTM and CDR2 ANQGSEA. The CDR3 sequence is CSATQGGTYEQYF. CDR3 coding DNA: TGCAGCGCAACGCAGGGGGGAACCTACGAGCAGTACTTC.

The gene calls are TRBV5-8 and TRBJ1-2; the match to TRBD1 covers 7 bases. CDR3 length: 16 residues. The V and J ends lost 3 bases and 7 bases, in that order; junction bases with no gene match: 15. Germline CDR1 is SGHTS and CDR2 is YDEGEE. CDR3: CASSSPLLGGGGGYTF. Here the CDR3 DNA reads TGTGCCAGCAGCTCCCCGCTTTTAGGGGGCGGCGGTGGCTACACCTTC. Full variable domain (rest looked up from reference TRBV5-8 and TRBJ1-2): EAGVTQSPTHLIKTRGQQATLRCSPISGHTSVYWYQQALGLGLQFLLWYDEGEERNRGNFPPRFSGRQFPNYSSELNVNALELEDSALYLCASSSPLLGGGGGYTFGSGTRLTVV.

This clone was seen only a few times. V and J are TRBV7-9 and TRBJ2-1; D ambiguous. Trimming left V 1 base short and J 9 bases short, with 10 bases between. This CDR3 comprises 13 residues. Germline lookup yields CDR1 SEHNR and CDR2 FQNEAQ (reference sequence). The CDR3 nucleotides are TGTGCCAGCAGCTTAGAAGAGTGGAGTGAGCAGTTCTTC. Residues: CASSLEEWSEQFF.

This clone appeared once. This chain's CDR3 is CASTLRGGGFQETQYF. For the CDR3, the DNA is TGTGCCAGCACCCTTCGTGGAGGGGGCTTCCAAGAGACCCAGTACTTC. V gene TRBV5-6 combines with J gene TRBJ2-5, with D possibly matching TRBD1 (7 bases). This CDR3 has 16 amino acids. Trimming left V 6 bases short and J 1 base short, with 19 bases between. Germline V gives CDR1 SGHDT, CDR2 YYEEEE. Full variable domain (remainder filled in from reference TRBV5-6 and TRBJ2-5): DAGVTQSPTHLIKTRGQQVTLRCSPKSGHDTVSWYQQALGQGPQFIFQYYEEEERQRGNFPDRFSGHQFPNYSSELNVNALLLGDSALYLCASTLRGGGFQETQYFGPGTRLLVL.